The 28 T cell receptor beta chains below all came from one sample that was sequenced in a study of vaccination effects on CD4 cells after COVID-19. Their antigens are not known. Upon completion of around ten days in culture, CD4+ T cells were isolated. Libraries were prepared by immunoSEQ multiplex PCR; TCRdb keeps only in-frame clonotypes and omits some of them. The sample has approximately 37,000 clones; roughly 87% are singletons. Specimen: CD4+ T cells from PBMCs cultured without peptide, collected before COVID-19 vaccination. Every receptor here comes from a human donor who received a COVID-19 vaccine.

The chain recombines TRBV5-1 with TRBJ1-4; D might be TRBD1 (6 bases). The CDR3 is made up of 16 amino acids. CDR1 is SGHRS, CDR2 YFSETQ, per germline. Trimming took off 4 bases at V and 0 bases at J, with 13 bases between the two ends. CDR3 sequence: CASSVTEGATNEKLFF. DNA of the CDR3: TGCGCCAGCAGCGTCACTGAGGGGGCAACTAATGAAAAACTGTTTTTT.

The V gene is TRBV5-6, the J gene TRBJ2-2, with D possibly being TRBD1 or TRBD2 (5 bases each). The length of the CDR3 is 16 residues. Looked up from germline, CDR1 is SGHDT and CDR2 is YYEEEE. Trimming took 4 bases from V and 4 from J, leaving 17 bases between them. The CDR3 DNA sequence: TGTGCCAGCAGCCCAGGATGGGGGAGCGGCACCGGGGAGCTGTTTTTT. It is translated as CASSPGWGSGTGELFF.

This chain joins TRBV7-3 and TRBJ2-5; the match to TRBD2 covers 8 bases. CDR1 SGHTA and CDR2 FQGTGA come from the germline V gene. CDR3 length equals 13 residues. Trimming cost V 5 bases and J 4 bases; bases outside gene matches: 3. CDR3 protein: CASSPAGGETQYF. The CDR3 region has the DNA TGTGCCAGCAGCCCGGCGGGGGGAGAGACCCAGTACTTC.

The chain joins TRBV28 to TRBJ2-3; TRBD1 matches 8 bases. CDR1 is MDHEN, CDR2 SYDVKM, per germline. With V trimmed by 5 bases and J by 4 bases, 8 bases remained unmatched. The CDR3 has 15 amino acids. The CDR3 DNA follows: TGTGCCAGCAGTCTTAGGACAGGGCACCCAGATACGCAGTATTTT. Its translation: CASSLRTGHPDTQYF. The variable domain in full, with the rest retrieved from reference TRBV28 and TRBJ2-3, is DVKVTQSSRYLVKRTGEKVFLECVQDMDHENMFWYRQDPGLGLRLIYFSYDVKMKEKGDIPEGYSVSREKKERFSLILESASTNQTSMYLCASSLRTGHPDTQYFGPGTRLTVL.

The chain links TRBV6-2 or TRBV6-3 to TRBJ1-1, with 8 bases fitting TRBD1. Germline values: CDR1 MNHEY, CDR2 SVGEGT. V shed 2 bases and J 8 bases; nucleotides not matched to a gene: 4. The CDR3 spans 13 residues. In DNA form, the CDR3 reads TGTGCCAGCAGTTACACGACAGGGGCCGAAGCTTTCTTT. This sequence encodes CASSYTTGAEAFF.

The chain has TRBV19 and TRBJ2-5, with TRBD1 identical over 8 bases. Trimming took 4 bases from V and 2 from J; bases not matched to a gene: 3. Germline CDR1 is LNHDA and CDR2 is SQIVND (reference sequence). This CDR3 is built from 14 residues. CDR3 DNA: TGTGCCAGTAGTAGTGACAGGGGTCAAGAGACCCAGTACTTC. Translation: CASSSDRGQETQYF.

This sequence joins TRBV6-5 and TRBJ1-6; D is unclear. Deletions cut 3 bases from V and 3 bases from J, with 12 bases between. CDR3 length equals 16 residues. Germline loops: CDR1 MNHEY, CDR2 SVGAGI. The CDR3 DNA reads TGTGCCAGCAGTTATGGAAACAGACTCTATAATTCACCCCTCCACTTT. It codes for CASSYGNRLYNSPLHF.

This chain uses TRBV4-1 with TRBJ2-2; 11 positions match TRBD1. This CDR3 region has 16 residues. V trimming: 1 base; J trimming: 5 bases; junction bases outside the gene matches: 3. Germline CDR1 is MGHRA and CDR2 is YSYEKL. CDR3 loop: CASSQGTGGSTGELFF. DNA of the CDR3: TGCGCCAGCAGCCAAGGGACAGGGGGCTCAACCGGGGAGCTGTTTTTT.

A few counts support this clone. The chain has TRBV27 and TRBJ2-2; 7 bases match TRBD1. The CDR3 spans 14 residues. V lost 3 bases, J lost 7 bases, and 5 bases stayed unmatched. Germline V gene sequence: CDR1 MNHEY, CDR2 SMNVEV (reference sequence). The CDR3 DNA follows: TGTGCCAGCAGTTTCGGACAGGCAGGCGGGGAGCTGTTTTTT. It is translated as CASSFGQAGGELFF.

The chain carries TRBV27 and TRBJ1-2; no definite D call. Trimming removed 2 bases at V and 3 bases at J, with 19 bases between. Per germline, CDR1 MNHEY and CDR2 SMNVEV (reference sequence). The CDR3 sequence is 17 residues long. CDR3 sequence reads: CASSLKFGPVGDYGYTF. As DNA, the CDR3 is TGTGCCAGCAGTTTAAAGTTTGGCCCGGTCGGGGACTATGGCTACACCTTC.

This CDR3 is CASSLGTVYGYTF. The CDR3 DNA reads TGTGCCAGCAGTCTCGGGACAGTCTATGGCTACACCTTC. The rearrangement joins TRBV12-3 or TRBV12-4 to TRBJ1-2, with 7 bases aligning to TRBD1. The CDR3 sequence is 13 residues long. The V and J ends lost 5 bases and 4 bases, in that order; junction bases with no gene match: 4.

V gene TRBV6-2 or TRBV6-3 combines with J gene TRBJ2-3, with a weak D call TRBD1 (6 bases). This CDR3 is built from 16 residues. Germline-derived CDR1 and CDR2 are MNHEY and SVGEGT. V shed 3 bases and J shed 3 bases, with 16 bases lying between them. The CDR3 sequence is CASSYYVQGMTDTQYF. CDR3 DNA: TGTGCCAGCAGTTATTATGTCCAGGGGATGACAGATACGCAGTATTTT.

V is TRBV5-8 and J is TRBJ2-7, with 9 bases lining up with TRBD2. Trimming cost V 0 bases and J 0 bases; bases outside gene matches: 4. CDR3 size: 16 residues. Germline loops: CDR1 SGHTS, CDR2 YDEGEE. DNA for the CDR3: TGTGCCAGCAGCTTGGGACGGCGGGGGGGCTCCTACGAGCAGTACGTC. This sequence encodes CASSLGRRGGSYEQYV.

The V and J genes are TRBV6-2 or TRBV6-3 and TRBJ2-5, with a tentative D call TRBD2 (5 bases). The germline V gene encodes CDR1 MNHEY and CDR2 SVGEGT. Trimming took 2 bases from V and 9 from J, leaving 13 bases between them. The CDR3 runs to 13 residues. CDR3 sequence: CASSYVPSAAQYF. As DNA, the CDR3 is TGTGCCAGCAGTTACGTTCCGTCAGCGGCCCAGTACTTC.

The chain employs TRBV3-1 (or the pseudogene TRBV3-2) and TRBJ2-1; 9 bases are a match to TRBD2. There are 18 residues in the CDR3. J was trimmed by 2 bases and V by 0 bases; bases with no gene match: 8. The germline CDR1 and CDR2 sequences are LGHDT and YNNKEL (reference sequence). CDR3 residues: CASSQERLAGLTYNEQFF. CDR3 bases: TGTGCCAGCAGCCAAGAGAGGCTAGCGGGGTTAACCTACAATGAGCAGTTCTTC.

The V call is TRBV28, the J call TRBJ2-2; D is uncertain. The CDR3 runs to 14 residues. V was trimmed by 1 base and J by 1 base, leaving 4 bases between them. The germline gives CDR1 MDHEN, CDR2 SYDVKM. For the CDR3, the DNA is TGTGCCAGCAGTTTATACAAGAACACCGGGGAGCTGTTTTTT. Its protein is CASSLYKNTGELFF.

Regarding this clone: One end of the junction varies from germline; a read error may be responsible. V usage is TRBV9 and J usage is TRBJ1-4, with D possibly being TRBD1 (6 bases). The CDR3 length is 15 residues. Germline-derived CDR1 and CDR2 are SGDLS and YYNGEE. The CDR3 DNA sequence: TGTGCCAGCAGCGTAGTGGGACATACTAATGAAAAGCTGTTTTTT. It translates to CASSVVGHTNEKLFF.

The gene calls are TRBV28 and TRBJ1-4, with unresolved D. Germline V gene sequence: CDR1 MDHEN, CDR2 SYDVKM. V was shortened by 6 bases and J by 5 bases, with 10 bases between the two germline ends. CDR3 size: 13 residues. DNA for the CDR3: TGTGCCAGCAGGCAACTCACCAATGAAAAACTGTTTTTT. This codes for CASRQLTNEKLFF.

The rearrangement joins TRBV5-1 to TRBJ2-3; D may correspond to TRBD1 or TRBD2 (5 bases each). Germline-derived CDR1 and CDR2 are SGHRS and YFSETQ. Trimming removed 3 bases from V and 0 bases from J, with 11 bases in between. This CDR3 contains 15 residues. The CDR3 region has the DNA TGCGCCAGCAGCTACCGGGACGGTAGCACAGATACGCAGTATTTT. Translation gives CASSYRDGSTDTQYF.

The rearrangement uses TRBV30 and TRBJ1-2; TRBD1 matches 10 bases. In germline, CDR1 is GTSNPN, CDR2 SVGIG (reference sequence). The CDR3 sequence is 16 residues long. Germline trimming cut 1 base from V and 0 bases from J; bases unmatched to any gene: 5. CDR3 protein: CAWSGQGATTNYGYTF. The CDR3 DNA reads as TGTGCCTGGAGTGGACAGGGGGCGACTACTAACTATGGCTACACCTTC.

This clone was seen just once. The V call is TRBV12-5, the J call TRBJ1-1; TRBD1 matches 8 bases. V lost 4 bases, J lost 5 bases, and 12 bases stayed unmatched. Per germline, CDR1 LGHNT and CDR2 FRNRAP. The CDR3 is made up of 16 amino acids. The CDR3: CASGSRVDRGRTEAFF. The CDR3 DNA sequence: TGTGCTAGTGGTTCCCGGGTCGACAGGGGAAGGACTGAAGCTTTCTTT.

The rearrangement uses TRBV18 and TRBJ1-1; D is unresolved. The germline CDR1 and CDR2 sequences are KGHSH and LQKENI. This CDR3 is 13 amino acids long. V lost 6 bases and J 0 bases, leaving 8 bases between the germline ends. The DNA for the CDR3 is TGTGCCAGCTCGCCTGCCCTGAACACTGAAGCTTTCTTT. Protein: CASSPALNTEAFF. Full variable domain (outside the CDR3, taken from reference TRBV18 and TRBJ1-1): NAGVMQNPRHLVRRRGQEARLRCSPMKGHSHVYWYRQLPEEGLKFMVYLQKENIIDESGMPKERFSAEFPKEGPSILRIQQVVRGDSAAYFCASSPALNTEAFFGQGTRLTVV.

This clone was seen once. The CDR3 here is CASSDGTAADTQYF. The CDR3, as DNA: TGTGCCAGCAGTGACGGCACAGCCGCTGACACGCAGTATTTT. The J gene is TRBJ2-3, the V gene TRBV6-4, with D uncertain. Germline CDR1 is MRHNA and CDR2 is SNTAGT. This CDR3 has 14 amino acids. Trimming pared 2 bases from V and 9 bases from J, leaving 15 bases between.

The chain carries TRBV10-2 and TRBJ1-2; 8 bases are a match to TRBD1. The germline gives CDR1 WSHSY, CDR2 SAAADI. This CDR3 region has 13 residues. V dropped 5 bases and J dropped 6; count of bases not matched to a gene: 5. The CDR3 sequence: CASSQDRVHGYTF. The CDR3 nucleotides read TGCGCCAGCAGTCAGGACAGGGTTCATGGCTACACCTTC.

The chain recombines TRBV29-1 with TRBJ2-5; 8 bases map to TRBD2. V was pared by 6 bases and J by 5 bases, with 11 bases of the junction left unmatched. Germline CDR1 and CDR2: SQVTM and ANQGSEA. The length of the CDR3 is 14 residues. The CDR3 sequence: CSVAYGGAGETQYF. The CDR3 coding sequence is TGCAGCGTAGCGTACGGGGGGGCCGGGGAGACCCAGTACTTC.

The rearrangement links TRBV7-8 to TRBJ2-7; D is possibly TRBD1 (6 bases). Per germline, CDR1 SGHVS and CDR2 FQNEAQ. The CDR3 is 16 residues long. Trimming took off 5 bases at V and 3 bases at J, with 20 bases between the two ends. The CDR3 reads CASSRGQRAEGYEQYV. Here the CDR3 DNA reads TGTGCCAGCAGCCGAGGACAGAGGGCAGAAGGCTACGAGCAGTACGTC.

V gene TRBV6-5 combines with J gene TRBJ2-1; 7 bases map to TRBD1. V dropped 6 bases and J dropped 0; count of bases not matched to a gene: 5. In germline, CDR1 is MNHEY, CDR2 SVGAGI. This CDR3 has 15 residues. The CDR3 DNA follows: TGTGCCAGCAGCCAGGACAGGAGCTCCTACAATGAGCAGTTCTTC. Translation gives CASSQDRSSYNEQFF.

CDR3 region: CASSQARTVGPGANVLTF. Written as DNA, the CDR3 is TGTGCCAGCAGCCAAGCAAGGACAGTAGGACCTGGGGCCAACGTCCTGACTTTC. This sequence joins TRBV14 and TRBJ2-6; a possible D gene is TRBD1 (6 bases). The CDR3 contains 18 residues. Germline-derived CDR1 and CDR2 are SGHDN and FVKESK. Trimming removed 1 base from V and 2 bases from J, with 15 bases in between.